This TCR beta chain was observed in a study of blood T cell repertoires in COVID-19. For the study at large: The cDNA or gDNA used as material had been derived from T cells, B-cell-depleted T cells, or PBMCs.

The CDR3 is made up of 12 amino acids. V lost 8 bases, J lost 6 bases, and 14 bases lay in between. In germline, CDR1 is SNHLY, CDR2 FYNNEI. The assay was immunoSEQ multiplex PCR, and TCRdb's table has in-frame clones only and misses some. The sample shows fewer than 250,000 clones, 80% to 95% of them seen only once. This clonotype was obtained from a man aged 25-45 years with COVID-19, enrolled during active disease. Material for sequencing was peripheral blood. The V gene is TRBV2, the J gene TRBJ2-7; maybe TRBD1 (6 bases). The CDR3 region is CASGQGHGEQYF. The CDR3 coding sequence is TGTGCCAGCGGCCAGGGGCATGGCGAGCAGTACTTC.